Below are 27 T cell receptor beta chains sequenced from a single sample in a study of T cell responses to AZD1222 COVID-19 vaccine. Generated by immunoSEQ multiplex PCR, the TCRdb table keeps only in-frame clones and is missing some. The profile shows some 110,000 clones, approximately 90% of them singletons. This sample comprised peripheral blood, obtained 28 days after the second AZD1222 dose. The receptors were sampled from an adult who received the AZD1222 COVID-19 vaccine.

J is TRBJ1-5 and V is TRBV5-8, with D tentatively TRBD1 (5 bases). Per the germline V gene, CDR1 is SGHTS and CDR2 is YDEGEE. V gave up 0 bases and J gave up 8 bases, with 12 bases separating them. The CDR3 runs 14 residues. The CDR3 sequence is CASSLGHLREPQHF. Written as DNA, the CDR3 is TGTGCCAGCAGCTTGGGCCACCTCAGGGAGCCCCAGCATTTT.

V and J are TRBV27 and TRBJ2-7; no firm D call. The germline V gene encodes CDR1 MNHEY and CDR2 SMNVEV (reference sequence). Trimming cost V 3 bases and J 6 bases, with 12 bases left between them. This CDR3 spans 13 amino acids. CDR3 protein: CASSFGPQAEQYF. The CDR3 DNA follows: TGTGCCAGCAGTTTTGGGCCCCAAGCCGAGCAGTACTTC.

V and J are TRBV6-5 and TRBJ2-7; 7 bases fit TRBD2. There are 14 residues in the CDR3. V gave up 5 bases and J gave up 4 bases; unmatched junction bases: 8. Germline V CDR1 and CDR2: MNHEY, SVGAGI. CDR3 DNA sequence: TGTGCCAGCAGTCGCTCGACTAGCATGTACGAGCAGTACTTC. Translation: CASSRSTSMYEQYF.

This rearrangement joins TRBV27 to TRBJ2-2; D is unresolved. The V end was cut by 8 bases, the J end by 4 bases, with 14 bases between. CDR1 and CDR2 (germline): MNHEY, SMNVEV (reference sequence). This CDR3 is 14 amino acids long. The CDR3 DNA follows: TGTGCCAGCGGTGAAGAGTGGGGCACCGGGGAGCTGTTTTTT. It yields the protein CASGEEWGTGELFF.

CDR3 protein: CASSEWSDPYEQYF. For the CDR3, the DNA is TGTGCCAGCAGTGAATGGTCAGATCCGTACGAGCAGTACTTC. V is TRBV25-1 and J is TRBJ2-7; no firm D call. Germline V gene data show CDR1 as MGHDK and CDR2 as SYGVNS. Trimming removed 1 base from V and 4 bases from J, with 11 bases in between. The CDR3 runs 14 residues.

The gene calls are TRBV6-5 and TRBJ1-1; D possibly corresponds to TRBD1 (6 bases). Germline values: CDR1 MNHEY, CDR2 SVGAGI. The V and J ends lost 4 bases and 5 bases respectively, with 11 bases between them. The CDR3 runs to 13 residues. The CDR3 protein is CASSFTRGTEAFF. The CDR3 DNA reads TGTGCCAGCAGTTTTACCAGGGGAACTGAAGCTTTCTTT.

CDR3 coding DNA: TGTGCCAGCTCCTCTAGCGGGAGATCAGATACGCAGTATTTT. It encodes CASSSSGRSDTQYF. This chain connects TRBV18 to TRBJ2-3; 10 bases are shared with TRBD2. The CDR3 sequence is 14 residues long. Trimming cost V 6 bases and J 4 bases; bases outside gene matches: 4. Per germline, CDR1 KGHSH and CDR2 LQKENI.

The V call is TRBV10-3, the J call TRBJ2-1; TRBD2 is a possible D gene (6 bases). V lost 6 bases and J 0 bases, leaving 9 bases between the germline ends. The CDR3 covers 14 residues. Germline assignment: CDR1 ENHRY and CDR2 SYGVKD. The CDR3 region has the DNA TGTGCCATCAGCGCGGGGCCCTCCTACAATGAGCAGTTCTTC. Its translation is CAISAGPSYNEQFF.

The chain couples TRBV4-1 to TRBJ2-7; 8 bases line up with TRBD2. Germline lookup yields CDR1 MGHRA and CDR2 YSYEKL. The CDR3 runs 16 residues. J was trimmed by 0 bases and V by 3 bases; bases with no gene match: 7. The CDR3 DNA follows: TGCGCCAGCAGCCATGATCCGGGACTAGACTCCTACGAGCAGTACTTC. It translates to CASSHDPGLDSYEQYF.

The chain recombines TRBV2 with TRBJ1-1; TRBD1 matches 12 bases. With 6 bases clipped from V and 3 bases from J, the junction kept 5 bases outside the gene matches. CDR1 SNHLY and CDR2 FYNNEI come from the germline V gene. This CDR3 spans 15 amino acids. Here the CDR3 reads CASRLGQGAYTEAFF. In DNA form, the CDR3 reads TGTGCCAGCAGATTGGGACAGGGGGCTTACACTGAAGCTTTCTTT.

The chain joins TRBV11-3 to TRBJ1-6; TRBD1 might be the D (6 bases). Per the germline V gene, CDR1 is SGHNT and CDR2 is YENEEA. The CDR3 contains 13 residues. With 3 bases removed from V and 9 bases from J, the gap between germline ends came to 9 bases. The CDR3 reads CASSLEGGSPLHF. CDR3 nucleotides: TGTGCCAGCAGCTTGGAGGGGGGTTCACCCCTCCACTTT.

V is TRBV24-1 and J is TRBJ1-5, with D perhaps TRBD1 (5 bases). The CDR3 sequence is 15 residues long. Trimming removed 4 bases at V and 7 bases at J, with 16 bases between. Germline V CDR1 and CDR2: KGHDR, SFDVKD. The DNA of the CDR3 is TGTGCCACCAGTGAGCCCCGCGCCCGGGGGCAGCCCCAGCATTTT. Amino acid sequence: CATSEPRARGQPQHF.

This chain connects TRBV19 to TRBJ2-7, with D possibly matching TRBD2 (7 bases). The ends were cut back, 3 bases at V and 1 base at J, with 10 bases in the middle. The CDR3 covers 14 residues. CDR1 is LNHDA, CDR2 SQIVND, per germline (reference sequence). In DNA, the CDR3 is TGTGCCAGTAGTATCGGGGGGCCTTCCTACGAGCAGTACTTC. Its translation is CASSIGGPSYEQYF.

The chain is built from TRBV3-1 (or the pseudogene TRBV3-2) and TRBJ1-6; D possibly corresponds to TRBD1 (5 bases). CDR1 and CDR2 from the germline V gene are LGHDT and YNNKEL (reference sequence). With 4 bases removed from V and 9 bases from J, the gap between germline ends came to 19 bases. This CDR3 has 16 amino acids. The CDR3 nucleotides read TGTGCCAGCAGCCCTCTCCCGGTCGGGGGGGGTTCACCCCTCCACTTT. Residues: CASSPLPVGGGSPLHF.

This chain joins TRBV7-2 and TRBJ2-7; possible D gene TRBD2, 5 bases. Trimming removed 5 bases at V and 3 bases at J, with 11 bases between. Per germline, CDR1 SGHTA and CDR2 FQGNSA. The CDR3 extends over 13 amino acids. The CDR3 nucleotides are TGTGCCAGCAGCCGTCGAGCGGTCTACGAGCAGTACTTC. Its translation: CASSRRAVYEQYF.

This rearrangement joins TRBV19 to TRBJ1-6; D gene ambiguous. Trimming stripped 1 base from V and 11 bases from J, with 9 bases between. The CDR3 length is 13 residues. Germline values: CDR1 LNHDA, CDR2 SQIVND (reference sequence). For the CDR3, the DNA is TGTGCCAGTAGTATAGTAGCAGAAGCACCCCTCCACTTT. This sequence encodes CASSIVAEAPLHF.

This chain joins TRBV15 and TRBJ2-5; D is possibly TRBD1 or TRBD2 (6 bases each). The V end was cut by 1 base, the J end by 2 bases, with 8 bases between. Germline V gene lookup returns CDR1 LNHNV and CDR2 YYDKDF (reference sequence). This CDR3 has 14 amino acids. CDR3 sequence (DNA): TGTGCCACCAGCAGAGGGGGGGCGCAAGAGACCCAGTACTTC. Translation gives CATSRGGAQETQYF.

This clone was seen only once. The chain joins TRBV19 to TRBJ2-5, with D possibly being TRBD2 (6 bases). This CDR3 has 16 amino acids. Germline V lookup: CDR1 LNHDA, CDR2 SQIVND (reference sequence). V was clipped by 5 bases and J by 5 bases, with 21 bases between them. Here the CDR3 reads CASSVGSQDFWETQYF. CDR3 in DNA: TGTGCCAGTAGTGTCGGGAGTCAGGACTTTTGGGAGACCCAGTACTTC.

The rearrangement uses TRBV9 and TRBJ2-1, with D hard to call. Germline assignment: CDR1 SGDLS and CDR2 YYNGEE. The germline V and J ends were trimmed by 8 bases and 2 bases, with 11 bases remaining between them. The CDR3 sequence is 13 residues long. CDR3 DNA sequence: TGTGCCAGTGGAAAAAGCACCTACAATGAGCAGTTCTTC. Its translation is CASGKSTYNEQFF.

The V call is TRBV11-2, the J call TRBJ1-1; D remains ambiguous. V was clipped by 0 bases and J by 4 bases, with 6 bases between them. The CDR3 covers 13 residues. CDR1 is SGHAT, CDR2 FQNNGV, per germline. CDR3 region: CASSLESGTEAFF. In nucleotides, the CDR3 is TGTGCCAGCAGCTTAGAAAGTGGCACTGAAGCTTTCTTT.

This chain links TRBV13 with TRBJ1-6; 8 bases map to TRBD1. The CDR3 runs to 16 residues. J lost 7 bases, V lost 5 bases, and 10 bases had no gene match. The V gene's germline CDR1 is PRHDT and CDR2 FYEKMQ (reference sequence). CDR3 protein: CASSRGQGRGNSPLHF. The CDR3 DNA reads TGTGCCAGCAGCCGTGGACAGGGACGAGGGAATTCACCCCTCCACTTT.

The chain is built from TRBV5-1 and TRBJ2-2; tentative D call: TRBD2 (5 bases). The CDR3 covers 16 residues. Germline loops: CDR1 SGHRS, CDR2 YFSETQ. V dropped 4 bases and J dropped 1 base, with 14 bases sitting between them. The DNA of the CDR3 is TGCGCCAGCAGCACCGGCGGGCCGCTGAACACCGGGGAGCTGTTTTTT. Protein product: CASSTGGPLNTGELFF.

This clone was seen just once. This chain uses TRBV7-2 with TRBJ1-2; a possible D gene is TRBD1 (5 bases). Germline V gene lookup returns CDR1 SGHTA and CDR2 FQGNSA. Trimming took 5 bases from V and 4 from J, leaving 17 bases between them. The CDR3 extends over 15 amino acids. The CDR3 region is CASSQSRGFGYGYTF. Written as DNA, the CDR3 is TGTGCCAGCAGCCAGAGTAGGGGATTTGGCTATGGCTACACCTTC.

This sequence joins TRBV10-3 and TRBJ2-7; possibly TRBD1 for D (6 bases). The V end lost 6 bases, the J end lost 5 bases, and 14 bases lay between the germline ends. Germline values: CDR1 ENHRY, CDR2 SYGVKD. The CDR3 has 13 residues. The CDR3 is CAIRTGTWDEQYF. Here the CDR3 DNA reads TGTGCCATCAGGACAGGTACTTGGGACGAGCAGTACTTC.

The J gene is TRBJ1-4, the V gene TRBV30; 7 nucleotides agree with TRBD1. Germline V CDR1 and CDR2: GTSNPN, SVGIG (reference sequence). This CDR3 has 15 amino acids. With V trimmed by 3 bases and J by 10 bases, 14 bases remained unmatched. The CDR3 DNA is TGTGCCTGGAGCCGAAGGGGGACAGCCTATGGAAAACTGTTTTTT. Residues: CAWSRRGTAYGKLFF.

The genes are TRBV7-6 and TRBJ2-3; no clear D. The CDR3 sequence is 15 residues long. Trimming pared 0 bases from V and 0 bases from J, leaving 7 bases between. The germline gives CDR1 SGHVS, CDR2 FNYEAQ. CDR3 region: CASSLAQGSTDTQYF. CDR3 sequence (DNA): TGTGCCAGCAGCTTAGCGCAAGGGAGCACAGATACGCAGTATTTT.

The chain uses TRBV4-2 and TRBJ2-7; 8 bases agree with TRBD2. The CDR3 consists of 15 residues. Germline loops: CDR1 LGHNA, CDR2 YNFKEQ. The V gene end was trimmed by 1 base and the J gene end by 2 bases; junction bases not matched to a gene: 4. This chain's CDR3 is CASSQGGGPTYEQYF. As DNA, the CDR3 is TGTGCCAGCAGCCAAGGCGGGGGGCCCACCTACGAGCAGTACTTC.